This T cell receptor beta chain is from a study of T cell repertoires in cytomegalovirus infection. On the study more broadly: Public signatures in TCR beta pointed to CMV infection and matching HLA type. Study observations and caveats: Clonotypes of TCR beta that were HLA-C-restricted and CMV-specific dominated the ex vivo response.

V was clipped by 5 bases and J by 2 bases; unmatched bases: 8. The length of the CDR3 is 16 residues. Germline CDR1 is MNHEY and CDR2 is SMNVEV (reference sequence). With respect to this clonotype: What it binds is not known.

TCRdb recomputed calls from the reads with MiXCR, one row per CDR3 protein. The sample includes around 750,000 distinct CDR3 sequences, over 25% seen only once; the top ten take around 12%. The sequences come from cultured CD8+ T cells from PBMCs, collected from culture after CMV antigen stimulation. The chain has TRBV27 and TRBJ2-1; 8 positions match TRBD1. The clonotype was recovered from a human donor in good health (CMV status not recorded). Some clones in this sample may be carry-over from other donors' samples. CDR3 sequence reads: CASSLITGGPYNEQFF. The CDR3 nucleotides are TGTGCCAGCAGTCTTATCACAGGGGGGCCCTACAATGAGCAGTTCTTC.